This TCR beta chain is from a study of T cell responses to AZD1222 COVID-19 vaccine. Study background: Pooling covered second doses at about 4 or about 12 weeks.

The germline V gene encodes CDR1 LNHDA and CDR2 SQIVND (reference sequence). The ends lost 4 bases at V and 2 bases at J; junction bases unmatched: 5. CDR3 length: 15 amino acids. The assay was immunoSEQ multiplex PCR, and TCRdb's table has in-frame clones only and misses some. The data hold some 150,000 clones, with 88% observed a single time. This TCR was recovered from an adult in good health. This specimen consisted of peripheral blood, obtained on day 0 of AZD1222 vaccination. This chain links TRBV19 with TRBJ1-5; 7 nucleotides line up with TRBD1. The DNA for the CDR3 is TGTGCCAGTAGTAAGACAGGGAAGGGCAATCAGCCCCAGCATTTT. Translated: CASSKTGKGNQPQHF.